This T cell receptor (beta chain) was retrieved from a study of blood T cell repertoires in COVID-19. This table comes from immunoSEQ multiplex PCR, and its TCRdb copy is limited to in-frame clones, with some not included. Here the sample spans 300,000 to 350,000 clones, 70% to 90% being singletons. With 5 bases clipped from V and 1 base from J, the junction kept 13 bases outside the gene matches. Germline values: CDR1 GTSNPN, CDR2 SVGIG (reference sequence). The CDR3 is made up of 17 amino acids. The specimen sequenced was PBMCs or T cells enriched from blood (not recorded which). The receptor's source is a man under 40 who had recovered from COVID-19. V and J are TRBV30 and TRBJ2-3; 9 bases agree with TRBD1. This CDR3 is CAWGRDRVSAGTDTQYF. The CDR3 DNA is TGTGCCTGGGGCCGGGACAGGGTGTCAGCCGGCACAGATACGCAGTATTTT.